This T cell receptor (beta chain) was recovered during a study of human T cells and chemical hapten exposure. Study results and caveats: It should be noted that donors had alopecia, so their immune response may differ from healthy people's.

TCRdb re-called the RACE reads with MiXCR, one entry per CDR3 protein. The sample carries approximately 96,000 distinct CDR3 sequences, 9.3% recorded once. The CDR3 is 11 amino acids. CDR1 is MNHEY and CDR2 is SMNVEV in the germline V gene (reference sequence). V lost 6 bases and J 10 bases, leaving 10 bases between the germline ends. Noted time point: patch test 2, 6 weeks after DPC sensitization. The treatment denotes: therapeutic diphenylcyclopropenone sensitization with weekly scalp DPC. Total RNA was isolated from unfractionated whole blood. This clonotype appeared many times. The antigen is unknown.

The chain combines TRBV27 with TRBJ2-1, with D tentatively TRBD1 or TRBD2 (5 bases each). The TCR comes from a woman aged 40 to 55 with alopecia areata. Some clones in this sample may be carry-over from other donors' samples. Sequences were derived from whole blood, sampled in connection with sensitization to the hapten diphenylcyclopropenone (DPC). The CDR3 protein is CASRSGGEQFF. For the CDR3, the DNA is TGTGCCAGCAGGAGTGGGGGAGAGCAGTTCTTC.